This TCR beta chain was found in a study of shared clonotypes between healthy human individuals. The CDR3 totals 16 residues. Trimming removed 3 bases from V and 1 base from J, with 15 bases in between. CDR1 is LNHNV and CDR2 is YYDKDF in the germline V gene (reference sequence). Produced via immunoSEQ multiplex PCR; TCRdb's table is partial and in-frame only. Of approximately 1.9 million clones listed, roughly 93% are singletons. Cells designated naive CD8 were CD45RO-negative and were positively selected for CCR7, with terminally differentiated effector memory CD45RA+ cells excluded. This clone was seen just once.

The TCR was taken from a man in his late teens or twenties in good health. Some clones in this sample may be carry-over from other donors' samples. V usage is TRBV15 and J usage is TRBJ1-2; the D is unclear. Sequencing input: naive CD8+ T cells from PBMCs. DNA of the CDR3: TGTGCCACCAGCAGGGGAGTTGGTATTATTAACTATGGCTACACCTTC. Amino acid sequence: CATSRGVGIINYGYTF. The variable domain in full, completed from reference TRBV15 and TRBJ1-2, reads DAMVIQNPRYQVTQFGKPVTLSCSQTLNHNVMYWYQQKSSQAPKLLFHYYDKDFNNEADTPDNFQSRRPNTSFCFLDIRSPGLGDTAMYLCATSRGVGIINYGYTFGSGTRLTVV.